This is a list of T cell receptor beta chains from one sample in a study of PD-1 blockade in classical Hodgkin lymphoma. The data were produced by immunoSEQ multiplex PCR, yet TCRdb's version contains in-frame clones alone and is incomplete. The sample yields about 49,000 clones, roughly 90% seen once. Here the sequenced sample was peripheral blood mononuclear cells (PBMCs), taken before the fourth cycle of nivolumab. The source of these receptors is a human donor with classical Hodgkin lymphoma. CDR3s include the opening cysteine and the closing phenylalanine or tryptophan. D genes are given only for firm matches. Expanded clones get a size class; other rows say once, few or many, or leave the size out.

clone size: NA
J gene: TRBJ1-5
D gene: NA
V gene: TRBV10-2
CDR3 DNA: TGCGCCAGCAGTAAAGTGGTGGACGTCAGCCAGCCCCAGCATTTT
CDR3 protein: CASSKVVDVSQPQHF

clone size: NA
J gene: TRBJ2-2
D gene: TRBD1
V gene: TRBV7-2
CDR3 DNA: TGTGCCAGCAGCTCGGGACAGGGGAGCACCGGGGAGCTGTTTTTT
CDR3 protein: CASSSGQGSTGELFF

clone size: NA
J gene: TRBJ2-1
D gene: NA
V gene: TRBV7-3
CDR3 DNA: TGTGCCAGCAGCTTAGTGGGACTCTCCTACAATGAGCAGTTCTTC
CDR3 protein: CASSLVGLSYNEQFF

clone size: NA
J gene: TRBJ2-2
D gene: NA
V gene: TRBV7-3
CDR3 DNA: TGTGCCAGCAGCTTAAGGGCAGGGGTAACCGGGGAGCTGTTTTTT
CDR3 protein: CASSLRAGVTGELFF

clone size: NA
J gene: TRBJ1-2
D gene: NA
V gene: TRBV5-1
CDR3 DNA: TGCGCCAGCAGCTTCGCAGGGGATGGCTACACCTTC
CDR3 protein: CASSFAGDGYTF

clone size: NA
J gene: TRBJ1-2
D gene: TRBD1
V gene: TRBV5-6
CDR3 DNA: TGTGCCAGCAGGCGCCGGGACAGGGTTGAGGGCTACACCTTC
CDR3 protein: CASRRRDRVEGYTF

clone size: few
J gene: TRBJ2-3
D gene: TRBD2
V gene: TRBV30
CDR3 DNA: TGTGCCTGGGCTCGACTAGCGGGAGATACAGATACGCAGTATTTT
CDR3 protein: CAWARLAGDTDTQYF

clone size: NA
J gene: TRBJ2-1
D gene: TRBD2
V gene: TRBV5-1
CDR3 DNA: TGCGCCAGCAGTCAACCGGCTAGCGGGAGGGCCGAGGAGCAGTTCTTC
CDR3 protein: CASSQPASGRAEEQFF

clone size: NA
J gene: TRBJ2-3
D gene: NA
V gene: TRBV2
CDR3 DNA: TGTGCCAGCTTAGGCGGGATAGAAGATACGCAGTATTTT
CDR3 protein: CASLGGIEDTQYF

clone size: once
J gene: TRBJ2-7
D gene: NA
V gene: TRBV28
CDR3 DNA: TGTGCCAGCAGTTTACTTATTGGGGGAGATGCAACCTACGAGCAGTACTTC
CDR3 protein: CASSLLIGGDATYEQYF

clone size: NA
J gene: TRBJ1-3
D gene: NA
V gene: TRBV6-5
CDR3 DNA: TGTGCCAGCAGTTTAGGAAACACCATATATTTT
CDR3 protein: CASSLGNTIYF

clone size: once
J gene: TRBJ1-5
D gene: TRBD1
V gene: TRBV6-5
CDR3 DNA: TGTGCCAGCAGTTACTCGAACAGGGGCGGCAATCAGCCCCAGCATTTT
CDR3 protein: CASSYSNRGGNQPQHF

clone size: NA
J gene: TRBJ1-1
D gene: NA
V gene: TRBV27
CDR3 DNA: TGTGCCAGCAGCCAGGGGCCGAACACTGAAGCTTTCTTT
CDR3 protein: CASSQGPNTEAFF

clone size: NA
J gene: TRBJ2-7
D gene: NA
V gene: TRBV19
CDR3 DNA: TGTGCCAGTAGTATGTCGTTGCAGCCCACGGGATCGTACGAGCAGTACTTC
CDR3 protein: CASSMSLQPTGSYEQYF

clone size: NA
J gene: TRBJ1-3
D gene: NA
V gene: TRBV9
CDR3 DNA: TGTGCCAGCAGCGTAGAGCCCGGCCCGGGAAACACCATATATTTT
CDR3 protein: CASSVEPGPGNTIYF

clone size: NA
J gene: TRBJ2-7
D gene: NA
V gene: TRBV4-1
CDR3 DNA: TGCGCCAGCAGCCAAGGAGCCGGTGGGAGCTCCTACGAGCAGTACTTC
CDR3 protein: CASSQGAGGSSYEQYF

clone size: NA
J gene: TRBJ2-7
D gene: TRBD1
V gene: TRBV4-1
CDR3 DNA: TGCGCCAGCAGCCAACTGGACAGGGGGGACGTTGAGGAGCAGTACTTC
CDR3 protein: CASSQLDRGDVEEQYF

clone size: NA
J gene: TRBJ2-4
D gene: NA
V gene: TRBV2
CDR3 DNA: TGTGCCAGCAGCAGGGGTACAGCCAAAAACATTCAGTACTTC
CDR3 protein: CASSRGTAKNIQYF

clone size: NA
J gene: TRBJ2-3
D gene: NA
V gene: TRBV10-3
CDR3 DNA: TGTGCCATCACCGGAGACGGGACAGATACGCAGTATTTT
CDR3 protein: CAITGDGTDTQYF

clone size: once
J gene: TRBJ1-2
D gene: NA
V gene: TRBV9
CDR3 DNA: TGTGCCAGCAGCGTAGTGGGAACCCCCTTAGGCTACACCTTC
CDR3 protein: CASSVVGTPLGYTF

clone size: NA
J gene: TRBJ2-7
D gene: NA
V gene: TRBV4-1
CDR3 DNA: TGCGCCAGCAGCCAATCCGGACAGCAGGAATACGAGCAGTACTTC
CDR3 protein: CASSQSGQQEYEQYF

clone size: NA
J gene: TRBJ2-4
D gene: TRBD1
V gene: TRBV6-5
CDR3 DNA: TGTGCCATAGGACAGGGTACCCACCAAGACTTC
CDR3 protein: CAIGQGTHQDF

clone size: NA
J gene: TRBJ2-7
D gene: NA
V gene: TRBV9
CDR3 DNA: TGTGCCAGCAGCGTAGTGCCAGATAGCTCCTACGAGCAGTACTTC
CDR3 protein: CASSVVPDSSYEQYF

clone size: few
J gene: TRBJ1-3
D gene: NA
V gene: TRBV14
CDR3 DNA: TGTGCCAGCAGCCTACACAGGGTTGGAAACACCATATATTTT
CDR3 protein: CASSLHRVGNTIYF

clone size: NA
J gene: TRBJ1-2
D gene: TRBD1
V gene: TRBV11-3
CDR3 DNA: TGTGCCAGCAGCTTAGAAATTGGGACAGACTATGGCTACACCTTC
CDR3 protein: CASSLEIGTDYGYTF

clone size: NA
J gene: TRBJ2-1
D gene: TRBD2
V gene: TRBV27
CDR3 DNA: TGTGCCAGCAGTTCCCTAGCGGGGGCCTACAATGAGCAGTTCTTC
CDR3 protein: CASSSLAGAYNEQFF

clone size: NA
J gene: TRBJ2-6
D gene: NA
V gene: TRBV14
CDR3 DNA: TGTGCCAGCAGCCACCTGAAGGGAAGCTCTGGGGCCAACGTCCTGACTTTC
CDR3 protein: CASSHLKGSSGANVLTF

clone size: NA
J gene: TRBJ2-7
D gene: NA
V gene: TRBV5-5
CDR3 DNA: TGTGCCAGCAGCTTCTCGGGCGGCTACGAGCAGTACTTC
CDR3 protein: CASSFSGGYEQYF

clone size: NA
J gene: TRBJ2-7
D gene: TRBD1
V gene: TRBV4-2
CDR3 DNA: TGTGCCAGCAGCCAAGCTGGGGAGACAGGGACCTCCTACGAGCAGTACTTC
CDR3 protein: CASSQAGETGTSYEQYF

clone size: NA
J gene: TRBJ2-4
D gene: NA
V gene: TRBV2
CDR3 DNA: TGTGCCAGCAGTGAGGGCCTCGGAGCATACTTC
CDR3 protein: CASSEGLGAYF

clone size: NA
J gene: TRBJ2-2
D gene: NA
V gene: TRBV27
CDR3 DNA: TGTGCCAGCAGTCCCCTGGGGCATACCGGGGAGCTGTTTTTT
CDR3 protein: CASSPLGHTGELFF

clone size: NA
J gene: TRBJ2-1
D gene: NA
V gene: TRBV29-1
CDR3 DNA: TGCAGCGTTGAGCGGGAACGGACCCCTCTAGGTCAACAGCAGTTCTTC
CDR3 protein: CSVERERTPLGQQQFF

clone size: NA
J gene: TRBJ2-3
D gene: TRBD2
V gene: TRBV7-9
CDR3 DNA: TGTGCCAGCAACCCCGGGACTAGAATTGCAGATACGCAGTATTTT
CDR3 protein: CASNPGTRIADTQYF

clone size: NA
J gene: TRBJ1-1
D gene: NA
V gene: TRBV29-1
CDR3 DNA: TGCAGCTCGTCCTTCCCGGGGGGCGTAATCACTGAAGCTTTCTTT
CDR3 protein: CSSSFPGGVITEAFF

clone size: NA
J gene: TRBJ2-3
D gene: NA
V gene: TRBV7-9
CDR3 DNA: TGTGCCAGCAGCTTACAGGGGTGGACAGATACGCAGTATTTT
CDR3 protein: CASSLQGWTDTQYF

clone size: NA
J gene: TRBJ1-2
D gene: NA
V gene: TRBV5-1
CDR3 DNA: TGCGCCACCAGGACAGAGACTATGGGTGGCTACACCTTC
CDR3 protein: CATRTETMGGYTF

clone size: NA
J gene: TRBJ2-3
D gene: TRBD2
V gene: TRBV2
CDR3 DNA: TGTGCCAGCAGTGAAACCGGGAGGGCAGATACGCAGTATTTT
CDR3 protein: CASSETGRADTQYF

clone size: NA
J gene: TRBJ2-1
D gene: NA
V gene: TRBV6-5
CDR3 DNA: TGTGCCAGCAGTTACTCCTCGGCCGTGGAGCAGTTCTTC
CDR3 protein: CASSYSSAVEQFF

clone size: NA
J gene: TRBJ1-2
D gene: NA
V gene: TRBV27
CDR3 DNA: TGTGCCAGCAGAGGGGACCGTTCTGGAGGCTACACCTTC
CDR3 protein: CASRGDRSGGYTF

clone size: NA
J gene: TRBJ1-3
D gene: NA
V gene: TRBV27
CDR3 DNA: TGTGCCAAGCACAGGGAGGCCTCTGGAAACACCATATATTTT
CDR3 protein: CAKHREASGNTIYF